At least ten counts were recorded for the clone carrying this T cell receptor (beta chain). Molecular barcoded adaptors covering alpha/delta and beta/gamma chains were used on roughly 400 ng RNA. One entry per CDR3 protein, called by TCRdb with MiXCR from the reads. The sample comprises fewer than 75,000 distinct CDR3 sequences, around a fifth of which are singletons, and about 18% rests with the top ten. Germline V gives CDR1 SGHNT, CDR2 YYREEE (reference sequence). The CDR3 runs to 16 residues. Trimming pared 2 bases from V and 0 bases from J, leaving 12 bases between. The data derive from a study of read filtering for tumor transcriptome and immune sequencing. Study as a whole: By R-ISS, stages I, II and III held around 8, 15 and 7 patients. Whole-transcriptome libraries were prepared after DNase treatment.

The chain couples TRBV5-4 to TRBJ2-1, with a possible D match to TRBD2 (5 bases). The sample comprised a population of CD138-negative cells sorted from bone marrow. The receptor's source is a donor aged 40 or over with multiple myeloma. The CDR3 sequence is CASSFGSSSSYNEQFF. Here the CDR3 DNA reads TGTGCCAGCAGCTTTGGGAGCTCAAGCTCCTACAATGAGCAGTTCTTC.